The rows below give T cell receptor beta chains drawn from one sample of a study of T cells in tumors after PD-1 blockade. Generated by immunoSEQ multiplex PCR, the TCRdb table keeps only in-frame clones and is missing some. There are nearly 25,000 clones in the sample; about 82% occur only once, and less than 15% lies in the top ten. The sequencing here drew on PBMCs, taken after anti-PD-1 treatment. Receptors originate from a human donor with basal cell carcinoma. CDR3s include the opening cysteine and the closing phenylalanine or tryptophan. The D gene is left open where the match is weak. Clone size is not always given. Where it is, it says once, few, many or a class for expanded clones.

v_gene	d_gene	j_gene	len	abundance	CDR3aa	CDR3nt
TRBV5-1	.	TRBJ2-2	15	.	CASTWDLSNTGELFF	TGCGCCAGCACCTGGGACCTCTCGAACACCGGGGAGCTGTTTTTT
TRBV29-1	TRBD2	TRBJ2-1	15	.	CSAGGGPPPYNEQFF	TGCAGCGCCGGCGGGGGGCCCCCCCCCTACAATGAGCAGTTCTTC
TRBV2	.	TRBJ2-3	12	.	CASNGGRDTQYF	TGTGCCAGCAATGGCGGGCGAGATACGCAGTATTTT
TRBV5-4	TRBD1	TRBJ1-2	14	.	CASSFQGVGYGYTF	TGTGCCAGCAGCTTTCAGGGGGTAGGCTATGGCTACACCTTC
TRBV9	TRBD1	TRBJ2-2	16	.	CASSAPKGALSGELFF	TGTGCCAGCAGCGCCCCTAAGGGGGCGCTTTCCGGGGAGCTGTTTTTT
TRBV18	.	TRBJ1-4	13	.	CASSLNSNEKLFF	TGTGCCAGCTCACTTAACAGTAATGAAAAACTGTTTTTT
TRBV7-6	.	TRBJ1-1	13	.	CASSEQGYTEAFF	TGTGCCAGCAGCGAACAGGGTTACACTGAAGCTTTCTTT
TRBV9	.	TRBJ2-1	13	.	CASSGQTYNEQFF	TGTGCCAGCAGTGGACAGACCTACAATGAGCAGTTCTTC
TRBV2	TRBD1	TRBJ2-7	13	few	CASSVTGAHEQYF	TGTGCCAGCAGTGTTACAGGGGCCCACGAGCAGTACTTC
TRBV2	.	TRBJ2-1	17	once	CASSEDPGGLLHNEQFF	TGTGCCAGCAGTGAAGACCCCGGGGGGCTTTTACACAATGAGCAGTTCTTC
TRBV7-6	TRBD1	TRBJ1-6	16	.	CASSLGGQRSNSPLHF	TGTGCCAGCAGCTTAGGGGGACAGAGGAGTAATTCACCCCTCCACTTT
TRBV29-1	.	TRBJ1-3	14	few	CSALGEGAGNTIYF	TGCAGCGCCCTAGGGGAGGGAGCAGGAAACACCATATATTTT
TRBV5-1	.	TRBJ2-7	13	.	CASRREGYGEQYF	TGCGCCAGCAGGAGGGAAGGATATGGCGAGCAGTACTTC
TRBV5-6	.	TRBJ1-4	16	.	CASSFGGMATNEKLFF	TGTGCCAGCAGCTTCGGCGGGATGGCGACTAATGAAAAACTGTTTTTT
TRBV6-5	.	TRBJ2-7	14	.	CASSYQGYTYEQYF	TGTGCCAGCAGTTATCAGGGATACACCTACGAGCAGTACTTC
TRBV5-4	TRBD1	TRBJ1-1	13	.	CASRKQGATEAFF	TGTGCCAGCAGGAAACAGGGGGCGACTGAAGCTTTCTTT
TRBV7-2	.	TRBJ2-5	14	.	CASSRFGGWETQYF	TGTGCCAGCAGCCGTTTTGGGGGCTGGGAGACCCAGTACTTC
TRBV12-3/TRBV12-4	.	TRBJ1-1	13	.	CASSLKGYTEAFF	TGTGCCAGCAGTTTGAAGGGTTACACTGAAGCTTTCTTT
TRBV10-1	TRBD2	TRBJ2-3	16	.	CASLLAGGTSTDTQYF	TGCGCCAGTTTACTAGCGGGGGGAACTAGCACAGATACGCAGTATTTT
TRBV7-8	TRBD1	TRBJ1-5	18	.	CASSVGQGISYSNQPQHF	TGTGCCAGCAGCGTGGGACAGGGGATTAGTTATAGCAATCAGCCCCAGCATTTT
TRBV5-1	TRBD1	TRBJ1-2	15	.	CASSPGGPLTYGYTF	TGCGCCAGCAGTCCAGGGGGCCCCTTAACCTATGGCTACACCTTC
TRBV10-3	.	TRBJ1-1	15	.	CAISESKRAGGEAFF	TGTGCCATCAGTGAGTCTAAAAGGGCAGGCGGTGAAGCTTTCTTT
TRBV11-3	.	TRBJ2-3	13	.	CASSLDRVDTQYF	TGTGCCAGCAGCTTAGATCGAGTAGATACGCAGTATTTT
TRBV10-3	.	TRBJ1-2	14	.	CAISESDWAEGYTF	TGTGCCATCAGTGAGTCAGACTGGGCGGAGGGCTACACCTTC
TRBV7-9	.	TRBJ2-7	11	.	CASSSYYEQYF	TGTGCCAGCAGCTCATATTACGAGCAGTACTTC
TRBV7-9	.	TRBJ2-1	14	.	CASSSRTDNNEQFF	TGTGCCAGCAGCTCAAGGACAGACAACAATGAGCAGTTCTTC